This T cell receptor (beta chain) was sequenced during a study of molecular identifiers for immune sequencing clone quantification. Study-wide context: Replicates partitioned RNA from approximately 20,000 or 100,000 naive CD8 cells into five parts, sequencing four.

Source material for naive CD8 libraries was about 19,000 to 1,100,000 sorted cells, with 10%, 30% or 50% RNA. The CDR3 contains 15 residues. The V gene's germline CDR1 is SGHVS and CDR2 FNYEAQ. For bulk TCR libraries, previously described methods and listed TCR primers were used. TCRdb reanalysed the PCR reads using MiXCR and keeps one entry per CDR3 protein. This sample carries hundreds of thousands of distinct CDR3 sequences, 25% of them seen once, and the ten largest clones take about 0.84%. A word on this clonotype: A much more abundant neighbour one base away suggests this may be a read error.

The specimen was naive CD8+ T cells from blood, with Jurkat cell RNA spiked in. Subset described: FACS-sorted CD8+CD4-CCR7+CD45RA+ naive T cells. The clonotype was recovered from a human donor in good health. Some libraries in this study had Jurkat cell RNA spiked in. This sequence joins TRBV7-6 and TRBJ2-1; TRBD2 aligns across 8 bases. The CDR3 spells CASCLRTSSGDEQFF. CDR3 coding DNA: TGTGCCAGCTGCTTAAGGACTAGCAGTGGGGATGAGCAGTTCTTC.